This T cell receptor beta chain was found in a study of T cell repertoires in cytomegalovirus infection. The V gene lost 6 bases and the J gene lost 8 bases, with 20 bases spanning the gap. The CDR3 loop spans 14 amino acids. The germline V gene encodes CDR1 DFQATT and CDR2 SNEGSKA (reference sequence). In TCRdb, the reads were re-called with MiXCR into one record per CDR3 protein. The sample has some 97,000 distinct CDR3 sequences, 20% to 30% seen once. The receptor comes from a human donor in good health (CMV status not recorded). Some clones in this sample may be carry-over from other donors' samples. Specimen: CD8+ T cells from PBMCs. The V call is TRBV20-1, the J call TRBJ2-1; D is possibly TRBD2 (6 bases). The CDR3 loop is CSAYGTLSGHEQFF. The CDR3, as DNA: TGCAGTGCGTACGGGACTCTGAGTGGCCATGAGCAGTTCTTC.